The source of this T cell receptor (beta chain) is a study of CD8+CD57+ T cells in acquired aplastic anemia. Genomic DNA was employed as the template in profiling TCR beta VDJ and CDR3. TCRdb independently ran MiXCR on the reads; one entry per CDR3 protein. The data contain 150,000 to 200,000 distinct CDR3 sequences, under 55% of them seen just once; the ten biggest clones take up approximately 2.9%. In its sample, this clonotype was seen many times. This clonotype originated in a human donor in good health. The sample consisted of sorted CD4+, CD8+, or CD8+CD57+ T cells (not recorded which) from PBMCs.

In DNA form, the CDR3 reads TGTGCCAGCAGTGTTTGGACAGGGTCCTACAATGAGCAGTTCTTC. This sequence encodes CASSVWTGSYNEQFF. The chain employs TRBV6-1 and TRBJ2-1; 8 bases map to TRBD1. CDR3 length: 15 residues. The J segment lost 1 base and the V segment lost 4 bases, leaving 3 bases of the junction unmatched. Germline V gene sequence: CDR1 MNHNS, CDR2 SASEGT.